This T cell receptor (beta chain) is drawn from a study of blood T cell repertoires in COVID-19. About the study: COVID-19 samples from acute and convalescent phases originated in the United States, Italy and Spain. T cells, B-cell-depleted T cells, or PBMCs supplied cDNA or gDNA.

The CDR3 totals 15 residues. CDR1 MNHEY and CDR2 SVGAGI come from the germline V gene. The V and J ends lost 6 bases and 0 bases respectively, with 14 bases between them. Original data processing: For nucleated cells, counts were estimated from reference gene primer amplification. TCRdb's copy holds only in-frame clones and misses some; the assay was immunoSEQ multiplex PCR. V, J and clone size are those of that table, while D and trimming were read from the DNA. Of approximately 190,000 clones listed, 80% to 85% are singletons. Sequencing was done on a sample of peripheral blood. J is TRBJ1-2 and V is TRBV6-5; D is possibly TRBD1 (6 bases). The sequence came from a human donor in a cohort sampled during active COVID-19. The CDR3 loop is CASRTTDRANYGYTF. The DNA for the CDR3 is TGTGCCAGCAGGACTACGGACAGAGCTAACTATGGCTACACCTTC.